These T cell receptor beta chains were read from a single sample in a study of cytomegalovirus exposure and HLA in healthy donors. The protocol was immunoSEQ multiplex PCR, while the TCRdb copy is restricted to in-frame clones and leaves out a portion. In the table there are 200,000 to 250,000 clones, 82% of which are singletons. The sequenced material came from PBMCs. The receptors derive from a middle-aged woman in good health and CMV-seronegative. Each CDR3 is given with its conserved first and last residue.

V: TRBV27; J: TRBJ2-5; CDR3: CASGPLPGTLQETQYF
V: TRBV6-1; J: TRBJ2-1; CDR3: CASSEETLAAEQFF
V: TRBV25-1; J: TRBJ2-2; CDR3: CASAEGGERELFF
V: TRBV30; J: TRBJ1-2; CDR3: CAWSMVTGGVGGYTF
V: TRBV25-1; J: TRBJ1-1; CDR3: CASRQENTEAFF
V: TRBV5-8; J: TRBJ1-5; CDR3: CASGDRVSNQPQHF
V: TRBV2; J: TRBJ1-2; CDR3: CASYPPGGKANYGYTF
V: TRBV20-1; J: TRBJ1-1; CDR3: CSARLYTEAFF
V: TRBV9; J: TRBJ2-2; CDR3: CASSVLTGELFF
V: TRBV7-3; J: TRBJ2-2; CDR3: CASSSSTSGGRTGELFF
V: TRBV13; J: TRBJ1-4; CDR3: CASSPRDSINEKLFF
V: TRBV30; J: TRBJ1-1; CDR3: CAWSTPRTANTEAFF
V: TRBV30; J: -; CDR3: CAWSRGPYEQYF
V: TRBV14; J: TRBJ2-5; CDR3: CASSGAGGTQYF
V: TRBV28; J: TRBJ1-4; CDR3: CASSLIGEAGGNEKLFF
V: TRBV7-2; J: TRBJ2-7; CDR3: CASSLEGRVSEQYF
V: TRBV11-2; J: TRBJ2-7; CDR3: CASSLNPGSSYEQYF
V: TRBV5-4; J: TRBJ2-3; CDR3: CASSGWGADTQYF
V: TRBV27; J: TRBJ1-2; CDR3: CASSRQGRDYGYTF
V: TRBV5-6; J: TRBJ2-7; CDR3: CASSLLGQARLQYF
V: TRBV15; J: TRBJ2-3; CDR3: CATSRQAGATDTQYF
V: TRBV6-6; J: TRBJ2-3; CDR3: CASSGGPQAYF
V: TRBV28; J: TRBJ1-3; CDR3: CASRVRGQVGNTIYF
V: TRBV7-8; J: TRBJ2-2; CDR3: CASSLGHSSAGELFF
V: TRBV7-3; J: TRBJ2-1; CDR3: CASSLTQGVDEQFF
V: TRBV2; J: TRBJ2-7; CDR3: CASRTRLSYEQYF
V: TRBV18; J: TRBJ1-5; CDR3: CASSLTGGSQPQHF
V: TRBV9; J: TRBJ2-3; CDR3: CASSGRGPTGDSTDTQYF
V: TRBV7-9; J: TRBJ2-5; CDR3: CASSLGLGKQETQYF
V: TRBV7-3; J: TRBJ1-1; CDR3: CASSLSSAGLTEAFF
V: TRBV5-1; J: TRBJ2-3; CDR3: CASSLAADTQYF
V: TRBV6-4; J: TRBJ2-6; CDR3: CASSVAGDSGANVLTF
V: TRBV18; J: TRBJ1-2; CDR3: CASSGTGAPF
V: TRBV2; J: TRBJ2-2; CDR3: CASSDGGRAAELFF
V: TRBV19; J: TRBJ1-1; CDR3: CASTSLWTKGLNTEAFF
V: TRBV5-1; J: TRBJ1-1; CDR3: CASSIGTGRATEAFF
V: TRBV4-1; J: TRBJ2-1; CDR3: CASSQDFREGPYNEQFF
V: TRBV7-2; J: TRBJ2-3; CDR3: CASSRLAVSTDTQYF
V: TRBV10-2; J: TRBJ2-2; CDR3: CASRGLAGVSNTGELFF
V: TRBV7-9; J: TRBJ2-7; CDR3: CASSPPGSYEQYF
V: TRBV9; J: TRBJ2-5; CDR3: CASSVGGFEETQYF
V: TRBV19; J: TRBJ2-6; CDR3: CASSNLAVVTGANVLTF
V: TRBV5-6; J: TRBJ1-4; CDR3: CASSLGARDRNEKLFF
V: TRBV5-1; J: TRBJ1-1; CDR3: CASSLKSYRQGDMNTEAFF
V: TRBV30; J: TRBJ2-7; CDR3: CAWSGVAGTYEQYF
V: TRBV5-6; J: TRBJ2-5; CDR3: CASSLGDRQETQYF
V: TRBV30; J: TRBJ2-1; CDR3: CAWSADSHNEQFF
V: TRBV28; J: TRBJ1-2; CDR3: CASRLSSSTGRGYTF
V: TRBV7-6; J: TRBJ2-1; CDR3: CASTRQFF
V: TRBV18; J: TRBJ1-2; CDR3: CASSPRQGFYGYTF
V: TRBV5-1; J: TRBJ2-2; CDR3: CASSPGTSPGELFF